These 7 T cell receptor beta chains originate from one sample sequenced in a study of T cell changes during pregnancy in multiple sclerosis. Data came from immunoSEQ multiplex PCR; TCRdb stores just in-frame clones and leaves some out. The table has over 90,000 clones, 90% seen once. Sequenced material: peripheral blood, taken in the second trimester of pregnancy. These receptors came from a female donor in good health, enrolled as a control in a pregnancy study.

The chain links TRBV7-6 to TRBJ1-1, with TRBD1 identical over 11 bases. Per the germline V gene, CDR1 is SGHVS and CDR2 is FNYEAQ. J was trimmed by 5 bases and V by 4 bases; bases with no gene match: 3. The CDR3 length is 14 residues. The CDR3 DNA sequence: TGTGCCAGCAGCTATGGGACAGGGGGGACTGAAGCTTTCTTT. This translates into CASSYGTGGTEAFF.

V and J are TRBV18 and TRBJ2-7; weak D call: TRBD1 (6 bases). From germline, CDR1 is KGHSH and CDR2 LQKENI. V was pared by 2 bases and J by 2 bases, with 10 bases between. The CDR3 runs 14 residues. The CDR3 nucleotides are TGTGCCAGCTCACCATTCCAGGGGCCCTACGAGCAGTACTTC. This encodes CASSPFQGPYEQYF.

J is TRBJ1-5 and V is TRBV13; D not certain. Germline V gene sequence: CDR1 PRHDT, CDR2 FYEKMQ (reference sequence). The CDR3 covers 14 residues. V was pared by 5 bases and J by 6 bases, with 14 bases between. DNA for the CDR3: TGTGCCAGCAGCCTGGGCCTGGGAGGTCAGCCCCAGCATTTT. Its translation: CASSLGLGGQPQHF. The variable domain in full, with the rest retrieved from reference TRBV13 and TRBJ1-5, is AAGVIQSPRHLIKEKRETATLKCYPIPRHDTVYWYQQGPGQDPQFLISFYEKMQSDKGSIPDRFSAQQFSDYHSELNMSSLELGDSALYFCASSLGLGGQPQHFGDGTRLSIL.

The gene calls are TRBV27 and TRBJ1-2; 9 bases match TRBD1. Germline assignment: CDR1 MNHEY and CDR2 SMNVEV (reference sequence). The CDR3 totals 15 residues. The ends lost 4 bases at V and 5 bases at J; junction bases unmatched: 8. CDR3 residues: CASSYLQGAGYGYTF. The CDR3 nucleotides are TGTGCCAGCAGTTACCTACAGGGGGCAGGGTATGGCTACACCTTC.

The chain combines TRBV10-3 with TRBJ2-3; 12 nucleotides match TRBD2. The germline V gene encodes CDR1 ENHRY and CDR2 SYGVKD. The CDR3 is made up of 16 amino acids. Unmatched junction bases numbered 6, after V lost 6 bases and J lost 2 bases. The chain's CDR3 is CAISPGLAGYTDTQYF. DNA for the CDR3: TGTGCCATCAGCCCTGGACTAGCGGGGTACACAGATACGCAGTATTTT.

This clone has only a few counts. The chain links TRBV28 to TRBJ1-2; D is uncertain. Trimming took 7 bases from V and 2 from J, leaving 14 bases between them. This CDR3 has 14 residues. The V gene's germline CDR1 is MDHEN and CDR2 SYDVKM. CDR3 sequence reads: CASTTSPINYGYTF. DNA of the CDR3: TGTGCCAGCACCACTTCCCCGATAAACTATGGCTACACCTTC.

The chain recombines TRBV28 with TRBJ2-1; a weak D match, TRBD2 (6 bases). V was trimmed by 10 bases and J by 5 bases, leaving 18 bases between them. Germline lookup yields CDR1 MDHEN and CDR2 SYDVKM. This CDR3 is built from 14 residues. The chain's CDR3 is CAISPGLTNNEQFF. In DNA, the CDR3 is TGTGCCATATCCCCGGGACTTACAAACAATGAGCAGTTCTTC.